The 28 T cell receptor beta chains reported below all come from one sample, sequenced in a study of T cell repertoires in cytomegalovirus infection. TCRdb re-analysed the reads in MiXCR, keeping a single row per CDR3 protein. The table records about 830,000 distinct CDR3 sequences, around a third of them present only once. No antigen is known for these receptors. The sequenced sample was cultured CD8+ T cells from PBMCs, obtained from culture after CMV antigen stimulation. The receptor set was obtained from a human donor in good health (CMV status not recorded). Some clones in this sample may be carry-over from other donors' samples.

The chain has TRBV7-6 and TRBJ1-5; weak D call: TRBD1 (5 bases). V lost 5 bases and J 11 bases, leaving 22 bases between the germline ends. The germline V gene encodes CDR1 SGHVS and CDR2 FNYEAQ. This CDR3 contains 15 residues. The CDR3 nucleotides read TGTGCCAGCAGCCTTGGGACCTCATCTTCCGACACCCAGCATTTT. Protein: CASSLGTSSSDTQHF.

This clonotype was observed a few times. The chain combines TRBV7-9 with TRBJ1-2; TRBD1 matches 7 bases. The CDR3 has 17 amino acids. The V gene's germline CDR1 is SEHNR and CDR2 FQNEAQ (reference sequence). Trimming removed 2 bases from V and 5 bases from J; junction bases left unmatched: 14. CDR3: CASSLTEDREGIYGYTF. CDR3 DNA sequence: TGTGCCAGCAGCTTAACCGAAGACAGGGAGGGGATTTATGGCTACACCTTC.

This clonotype was counted only a few times. The rearrangement joins TRBV28 to TRBJ1-5; D ambiguous. The germline V gene has CDR1 MDHEN and CDR2 SYDVKM. Trimming took off 6 bases at V and 1 base at J, with 13 bases between the two ends. The CDR3 is 15 amino acids. The CDR3 bases are TGTGCCAGCAGAGGTGAAGACGTCAGCAATCAGCCCCAGCATTTT. Its translation is CASRGEDVSNQPQHF.

This clonotype occurred a few times. The chain is built from TRBV10-2 and TRBJ1-5; D uncertain. Deletions cut 0 bases from V and 3 bases from J, with 9 bases between. The CDR3 runs to 15 residues. Germline CDR1 WSHSY, CDR2 SAAADI. The chain's CDR3 is CASSESRRINQPQHF. In DNA, the CDR3 is TGCGCCAGCAGTGAGTCGAGGCGGATCAATCAGCCCCAGCATTTT.

This clonotype was detected a few times. This chain joins TRBV20-1 and TRBJ1-1; D not resolved. CDR1 is DFQATT and CDR2 is SNEGSKA in the germline V gene (reference sequence). The CDR3 consists of 14 residues. V was cut by 5 bases and J by 1 base, with 14 bases left in between. The CDR3 is CSALFLRRNTEAFF. The DNA for the CDR3 is TGCAGTGCTCTTTTTCTCAGGAGGAACACTGAAGCTTTCTTT.

This clonotype was counted many times. The rearrangement uses TRBV6-6 and TRBJ1-2; no firm D call. Per germline, CDR1 MNHNY and CDR2 SVGAGI (reference sequence). Trimming shortened V by 7 bases and J by 6 bases, and 15 bases separated the two germline ends. This CDR3 is built from 13 residues. The CDR3 region has the DNA TGTGCCAGCAATCGTTTGGTGAGAGATGGCTACACCTTC. This translates into CASNRLVRDGYTF.

This clonotype was observed a few times. J is TRBJ1-1 and V is TRBV19, with no clear D. With 11 bases removed from V and 11 bases from J, the gap between germline ends came to 27 bases. The germline CDR1 and CDR2 sequences are LNHDA and SQIVND (reference sequence). This CDR3 spans 14 amino acids. The CDR3 DNA is TGTGCCTCTAGGCAGTCTGATTACTCTAGTTTCGCTTTCTTT. This encodes CASRQSDYSSFAFF.

This clonotype was recorded a few times. The chain couples TRBV24-1 to TRBJ2-1; TRBD2 matches 11 bases. The CDR3 contains 16 residues. The ends lost 4 bases at V and 2 bases at J; junction bases unmatched: 3. Germline V gene data show CDR1 as KGHDR and CDR2 as SFDVKD. The CDR3 DNA is TGTGCCACCAGTGAAGTAGCGGGGGGGACCTACAATGAGCAGTTCTTC. Its translation is CATSEVAGGTYNEQFF.

The rearrangement joins TRBV7-2 to TRBJ1-3, with D uncertain. This CDR3 contains 15 residues. Germline CDR1 and CDR2: SGHTA and FQGNSA. The V end was cut by 2 bases, the J end by 2 bases, with 10 bases between. Written as DNA, the CDR3 is TGTGCCAGCAGCTTATATCCGGACCCTGGAAACACCATATATTTT. Translation gives CASSLYPDPGNTIYF.

A few counts support this clonotype. This sequence joins TRBV6-5 and TRBJ2-7; a weak D match, TRBD2 (5 bases). V dropped 11 bases and J dropped 3 bases, with 14 bases sitting between them. The CDR3 is 12 residues long. Germline loops: CDR1 MNHEY, CDR2 SVGAGI. The CDR3 sequence: CAAVGVSYEQYF. CDR3 nucleotides: TGTGCCGCCGTCGGGGTGAGCTACGAGCAGTACTTC.

This clonotype has a handful of counts. The chain couples TRBV11-3 to TRBJ2-1; D is ambiguous. The CDR3 is 13 residues long. The V end was cut by 2 bases, the J end by 7 bases, with 9 bases between. Per the germline V gene, CDR1 is SGHNT and CDR2 is YENEEA. The CDR3 DNA follows: TGTGCCAGCAGCTTATGGCCCTCGAATGAGCAGTTCTTC. Protein: CASSLWPSNEQFF.

This clonotype was observed a few times. This chain links TRBV2 with TRBJ2-7; the D gene could be TRBD1 or TRBD2 (5 bases each). The V end lost 5 bases, the J end lost 3 bases, and 11 bases lay between the germline ends. The CDR3 loop spans 13 amino acids. Germline V gives CDR1 SNHLY, CDR2 FYNNEI. DNA for the CDR3: TGTGCCAGCAGTAACCGGGACGGCTACGAGCAGTACGTC. Translating gives CASSNRDGYEQYV.

A word on this clonotype: This may come from a read error, since a much larger clone is one base off. The CDR3, as DNA: TGTGCCAGCAGTTTACGGACCGGGTCTGCAGATACGCAGTATTTT. This sequence encodes CASSLRTGSADTQYF. This chain uses TRBV6-1 with TRBJ2-3, with D hard to call. The germline V gene has CDR1 MNHNS and CDR2 SASEGT. The CDR3 has 15 residues. V was pared by 5 bases and J by 4 bases, with 16 bases between.

The gene calls are TRBV2 and TRBJ2-1, with TRBD1 matching 8 bases. The V gene's germline CDR1 is SNHLY and CDR2 FYNNEI. Trimming cost V 1 base and J 9 bases; bases outside gene matches: 2. The CDR3 length is 13 residues. The CDR3 DNA reads TGTGCCAGCAGTGAAGGTACAGGGGGTGAGCAGTTCTTC. Translated, it gives CASSEGTGGEQFF.

This clonotype was seen a handful of times. The chain couples TRBV7-3 to TRBJ2-3; either TRBD1 or TRBD2 may supply D (6 bases each). The CDR3 runs to 15 residues. Deletions cut 4 bases from V and 3 bases from J, with 14 bases between. CDR1 and CDR2 from the germline V gene are SGHTA and FQGTGA. CDR3 DNA sequence: TGTGCCAGCAGCTCCATAGGGGGGCCTACAGATACGCAGTATTTT. This translates into CASSSIGGPTDTQYF.

This chain connects TRBV2 to TRBJ2-1, with 7 nucleotides matching TRBD2. Germline loops: CDR1 SNHLY, CDR2 FYNNEI. V shed 1 base and J 2 bases; nucleotides not matched to a gene: 11. The CDR3 is made up of 18 amino acids. CDR3 sequence: CASSEGLAEVGPYNEQFF. CDR3 sequence (DNA): TGTGCCAGCAGTGAAGGGCTAGCGGAGGTCGGTCCCTACAATGAGCAGTTCTTC.

This clonotype was recorded at least ten times. V gene TRBV7-9 combines with J gene TRBJ2-3; D tentatively fits TRBD1 or TRBD2 (5 bases each). The CDR3 is 14 residues long. The germline V gene has CDR1 SEHNR and CDR2 FQNEAQ (reference sequence). V was cut by 7 bases and J by 4 bases, with 15 bases left in between. The CDR3 coding sequence is TGTGCCAGCACCCAAAGCGAGGGGCCAGATACGCAGTATTTT. This sequence encodes CASTQSEGPDTQYF.

This clonotype was counted at least ten times. V is TRBV7-2 and J is TRBJ1-1; D is ambiguous. This CDR3 comprises 13 residues. Germline V gene lookup returns CDR1 SGHTA and CDR2 FQGNSA. Trimming removed 5 bases at V and 7 bases at J, with 14 bases between. The DNA of the CDR3 is TGTGCCAGCAGCCCAAGGGCCGGGGTTGAAGCTTTCTTT. It specifies CASSPRAGVEAFF.

The sample holds a few counts of this clonotype. The chain combines TRBV6-1 with TRBJ2-1; possible D gene TRBD2, 5 bases. V was shortened by 6 bases and J by 2 bases, with 20 bases between the two germline ends. This CDR3 is 17 amino acids long. Germline V gene sequence: CDR1 MNHNS, CDR2 SASEGT. This CDR3 reads CASSSMDLVVPYNEQFF. CDR3 coding DNA: TGTGCCAGCAGCTCCATGGACTTGGTGGTCCCCTACAATGAGCAGTTCTTC.

This clonotype was seen many times. The V gene is TRBV7-6, the J gene TRBJ2-2; 7 positions match TRBD1. This CDR3 contains 16 residues. The trim removed 0 bases at V and 3 bases at J, leaving 4 bases unmatched. Germline V lookup: CDR1 SGHVS, CDR2 FNYEAQ. CDR3: CASSLADRFDTGELFF. The CDR3 DNA reads TGTGCCAGCAGCTTAGCGGACAGGTTTGACACCGGGGAGCTGTTTTTT.

This clonotype was observed a handful of times. The gene calls are TRBV5-1 and TRBJ2-5, with TRBD2 matching over 11 bases. Losses at the gene ends were 3 bases for V and 5 bases for J; bases not matched to a gene: 9. The CDR3 runs to 16 residues. Germline V gene lookup returns CDR1 SGHRS and CDR2 YFSETQ. The DNA for the CDR3 is TGCGCCAGCAGCTCCCCGACTAGCGGGGCGGGGGAGACCCAGTACTTC. This sequence encodes CASSSPTSGAGETQYF.

In regard to this clonotype: At one of its ends the junction is not consistent with the germline gene, which may arise from a read error. The rearrangement joins TRBV7-1 to TRBJ2-1; TRBD2 agrees at 9 bases. TRBV7-1 is treated as an ORF (open reading frame) with a function not yet certain. CDR3 length: 13 amino acids. The CDR3: CVSEAGGPNEQFF. The DNA for the CDR3 is TGTGTCAGCGAGGCGGGGGGGCCCAATGAGCAGTTCTTC.

This clonotype turned up a few times. This chain uses TRBV5-1 with TRBJ1-4, with D possibly being TRBD1 (6 bases). The CDR3 spans 15 residues. The V and J ends lost 4 bases and 4 bases respectively, with 14 bases between them. The germline V gene encodes CDR1 SGHRS and CDR2 YFSETQ. CDR3 sequence reads: CASSPEGGVNEKLFF. In nucleotides, the CDR3 is TGCGCCAGCAGCCCCGAGGGGGGGGTTAATGAAAAACTGTTTTTT. The full variable domain, completed using reference TRBV5-1 and TRBJ1-4, is KAGVTQTPRYLIKTRGQQVTLSCSPISGHRSVSWYQQTPGQGLQFLFEYFSETQRNKGNFPGRFSGRQFSNSRSEMNVSTLELGDSALYLCASSPEGGVNEKLFFGSGTQLSVL.

The chain combines TRBV7-9 with TRBJ2-7; D is ambiguous. The V end was cut by 0 bases, the J end by 2 bases, with 11 bases between. The germline V gene encodes CDR1 SEHNR and CDR2 FQNEAQ (reference sequence). The CDR3 sequence is 15 residues long. In nucleotides, the CDR3 is TGTGCCAGCAGCTTAGCCCCCGACTGGACCTACGAGCAGTACTTC. Protein sequence: CASSLAPDWTYEQYF.

On this clonotype: One end of the junction does not line up with germline, which may come from a read error. This sequence joins TRBV19 and TRBJ2-3; 11 nucleotides match TRBD2. CDR3 length equals 16 residues. Germline lookup yields CDR1 LNHDA and CDR2 SQIVND (reference sequence). CDR3 amino acids: CASSILAGGSTDTQYF. For the CDR3, the DNA is TGTGCCAGCAGTATCCTAGCGGGGGGATCCACAGATACGCAGTATTTT. The full variable domain, its missing parts supplied by reference TRBV19 and TRBJ2-3, is DGGITQSPKYLFRKEGQNVTLSCEQNLNHDAMYWYRQDPGQGLRLIYYSQIVNDFQKGDIAEGYSVSREKKESFPLTVTSAQKNPTAFYLCASSILAGGSTDTQYFGPGTRLTVL.

Only a few counts were recorded for this clonotype. V usage is TRBV4-2 and J usage is TRBJ2-3; TRBD2 agrees at 12 bases. CDR1 and CDR2 (germline): LGHNA, YNFKEQ. The V and J ends lost 2 bases and 3 bases, in that order; junction bases with no gene match: 9. CDR3 size: 18 residues. The CDR3 region has the DNA TGTGCCAGCAGCCAATCCATACTAGCGGGGGGTCCAACAGATACGCAGTATTTT. Translation: CASSQSILAGGPTDTQYF.

This CDR3 is CASRLTTGTFDTGELFF. Written as DNA, the CDR3 is TGTGCCAGCAGGCTTACGACAGGGACTTTTGACACCGGGGAGCTGTTTTTT. V gene TRBV28 combines with J gene TRBJ2-2, with D perhaps TRBD1 (7 bases). Trimming removed 6 bases at V and 3 bases at J, with 20 bases between. The CDR3 is made up of 17 amino acids. CDR1 is MDHEN, CDR2 SYDVKM, per germline.

This clonotype was seen a few times. DNA of the CDR3: TGTGCCAGCAGCATCGACAGGGGGCAGTTCTTC. This codes for CASSIDRGQFF. The V and J genes are TRBV7-8 and TRBJ2-1, with 8 bases matching TRBD1. V shed 5 bases and J 12 bases; nucleotides not matched to a gene: 3. Germline CDR1 and CDR2: SGHVS and FQNEAQ. The CDR3 spans 11 residues.